The 22 T cell receptor beta chains below were found in one sample sequenced in a study of STAT3 mutations in large granular lymphocyte leukemia. Whole-study results and caveats: In T-cell large granular lymphocyte leukemia, about half of patients showed multiple immunodominant subclonotypes.

Libraries were prepared by immunoSEQ multiplex PCR; TCRdb keeps only in-frame clonotypes and omits some of them. This sample yields tens of thousands of clones, of which about 86% are seen a single time; approximately 11% belongs to the top ten. Antigens of these TCRs are unknown. The sequencing sample was made of peripheral blood mononuclear cells. Receptors were obtained from a man between 60 and 75 years old with T-cell large granular lymphocyte leukemia. Some clones in this sample may be carry-over from other donors' samples.

The sample holds one count of this clone. The chain joins TRBV5-1 to TRBJ2-7; 14 bases line up with TRBD2. This CDR3 has 20 residues. Per the germline V gene, CDR1 is SGHRS and CDR2 is YFSETQ. Trimming took 0 bases from V and 2 from J; bases not matched to a gene: 13. The CDR3 is CASSLVPGTSGSGSAYEQYF. The DNA for the CDR3 is TGCGCCAGCAGCTTGGTCCCCGGGACTAGCGGGAGTGGGAGCGCCTACGAGCAGTACTTC. Looking up the rest from reference TRBV5-1 and TRBJ2-7 gives the full variable domain: KAGVTQTPRYLIKTRGQQVTLSCSPISGHRSVSWYQQTPGQGLQFLFEYFSETQRNKGNFPGRFSGRQFSNSRSEMNVSTLELGDSALYLCASSLVPGTSGSGSAYEQYFGPGTRLTVT.

This chain uses TRBV5-1 with TRBJ2-2, with D tentatively TRBD1 (5 bases). Germline CDR1 is SGHRS and CDR2 is YFSETQ. The CDR3 consists of 15 residues. V was pared by 4 bases and J by 7 bases, with 17 bases between. The CDR3 DNA sequence: TGCGCCAGCAGCCCTCGGACACCAATGGGCGGGGAGCTGTTTTTT. It codes for CASSPRTPMGGELFF.

This clone showed up just once. This rearrangement joins TRBV5-4 to TRBJ2-3, with D possibly TRBD2 on 5 matching bases. The CDR3 is 16 residues long. Trimming cost V 0 bases and J 3 bases, with 14 bases left between them. CDR1 and CDR2 from the germline V gene are SGHNT and YYREEE (reference sequence). In nucleotides, the CDR3 is TGTGCCAGCAGCTTGGGGCCGGGAACGATAACAGATACGCAGTATTTT. Amino acids: CASSLGPGTITDTQYF.

The chain uses TRBV7-9 and TRBJ1-2; D uncertain. CDR1 is SEHNR, CDR2 FQNEAQ, per germline (reference sequence). This CDR3 is built from 12 residues. Trimming took 5 bases from V and 4 from J, leaving 8 bases between them. CDR3 sequence: CASSHPTYGYTF. The CDR3 DNA reads as TGTGCCAGCAGCCACCCCACCTATGGCTACACCTTC.

This clone was found once. J is TRBJ2-3 and V is TRBV29-1; D is unclear. The ends were cut back, 4 bases at V and 0 bases at J, with 2 bases in the middle. The germline V gene encodes CDR1 SQVTM and CDR2 ANQGSEA. The CDR3 has 11 amino acids. This CDR3 is CSVGSTDTQYF. The CDR3 nucleotides are TGCAGCGTTGGCAGCACAGATACGCAGTATTTT.

This rearrangement joins TRBV7-2 to TRBJ2-7; D call uncertain. Between the trimmed V and J ends, which lost 5 bases and 4 bases, there was a span of 15 bases. The CDR3 totals 14 residues. Germline V gene sequence: CDR1 SGHTA, CDR2 FQGNSA. CDR3 loop: CASSGLNGLYEQYF. CDR3 nucleotides: TGTGCCAGCAGCGGGTTGAACGGCCTATACGAGCAGTACTTC.

The chain combines TRBV18 with TRBJ1-2; weak D call: TRBD1 (6 bases). This CDR3 is built from 13 residues. CDR1 is KGHSH and CDR2 is LQKENI in the germline V gene. With 2 bases removed from V and 4 bases from J, the gap between germline ends came to 8 bases. The CDR3 loop is CASSPKDSYGYTF. In nucleotides, the CDR3 is TGTGCCAGCTCACCAAAGGACAGCTATGGCTACACCTTC.

This chain links TRBV27 with TRBJ1-1; no clear D. The CDR3 is made up of 13 amino acids. V lost 3 bases and J lost 5, with 10 bases in between. In germline, CDR1 is MNHEY, CDR2 SMNVEV (reference sequence). The CDR3 nucleotides read TGTGCCAGCAGTTTTTTGGACGGGACTGAAGCTTTCTTT. This translates into CASSFLDGTEAFF.

This clone was detected only a few times. The gene calls are TRBV5-4 and TRBJ2-5, with D possibly TRBD2 on 6 matching bases. The ends were cut back, 0 bases at V and 5 bases at J, with 8 bases in the middle. This CDR3 region has 13 residues. Germline V gene sequence: CDR1 SGHNT, CDR2 YYREEE (reference sequence). CDR3 bases: TGTGCCAGCAGCTTGGGTGGGAGGGAGACCCAGTACTTC. Its protein product is CASSLGGRETQYF.

The J gene is TRBJ1-4, the V gene TRBV27, with a weak D call TRBD1 (5 bases). Germline V gene sequence: CDR1 MNHEY, CDR2 SMNVEV (reference sequence). The germline V and J ends were trimmed by 0 bases and 6 bases, with 11 bases remaining between them. The CDR3 loop spans 15 amino acids. DNA of the CDR3: TGTGCCAGCAGTTTATCGGGGGTGGAGGATGAAAAACTGTTTTTT. Translating gives CASSLSGVEDEKLFF.

CDR3 sequence (DNA): TGTGCCAGCTATCGGACTAGCGCGATGAACACCGGGGAGCTGTTTTTT. Its protein product is CASYRTSAMNTGELFF. The chain is built from TRBV18 and TRBJ2-2; 9 bases agree with TRBD2. The V and J ends lost 7 bases and 1 base, in that order; junction bases with no gene match: 7. Germline CDR1 reads KGHSH; CDR2 reads LQKENI. The CDR3 consists of 16 residues. The entire variable domain, with the rest obtained from reference TRBV18 and TRBJ2-2, is as follows: NAGVMQNPRHLVRRRGQEARLRCSPMKGHSHVYWYRQLPEEGLKFMVYLQKENIIDESGMPKERFSAEFPKEGPSILRIQQVVRGDSAAYFCASYRTSAMNTGELFFGEGSRLTVL.

The rearrangement uses TRBV7-9 and TRBJ2-7; D ambiguous. This CDR3 region has 12 residues. The germline V and J ends were trimmed by 6 bases and 6 bases, with 12 bases remaining between them. The germline V gene has CDR1 SEHNR and CDR2 FQNEAQ (reference sequence). CDR3 region: CASSFSDGEQYF. In DNA, the CDR3 is TGTGCCAGCAGTTTCAGTGATGGCGAGCAGTACTTC.

V and J are TRBV4-3 and TRBJ1-2; no clear D. V was pared by 4 bases and J by 0 bases, with 6 bases between. Per the germline V gene, CDR1 is LGHNA and CDR2 is YSLEER. This CDR3 spans 13 amino acids. Here the CDR3 reads CASSRNPNYGYTF. CDR3 coding DNA: TGCGCCAGCAGCCGGAATCCTAACTATGGCTACACCTTC.

The chain uses TRBV7-2 and TRBJ1-1, with unresolved D. Germline V CDR1 and CDR2: SGHTA, FQGNSA. Trimming removed 0 bases from V and 7 bases from J, with 9 bases in between. This CDR3 is built from 13 residues. The CDR3 DNA follows: TGTGCCAGCAGCTTAGCCCCGACGGGTGAAGCTTTCTTT. It specifies CASSLAPTGEAFF.

The rearrangement joins TRBV18 to TRBJ2-7; D ambiguous. The V end lost 2 bases, the J end lost 3 bases, and 11 bases lay between the germline ends. This CDR3 is 14 amino acids long. Germline V gene lookup returns CDR1 KGHSH and CDR2 LQKENI. The CDR3 bases are TGTGCCAGCTCACCAGGTAGCAGGAGCTACGAGCAGTACTTC. Encoded protein: CASSPGSRSYEQYF.

This clone was observed a handful of times. The chain uses TRBV5-1 and TRBJ2-3, with TRBD2 identical over 7 bases. V was pared by 4 bases and J by 2 bases, with 7 bases of the junction left unmatched. This CDR3 is built from 15 residues. The V gene's germline CDR1 is SGHRS and CDR2 YFSETQ. CDR3 amino acids: CASSGHGGDTDTQYF. The CDR3 DNA follows: TGCGCCAGCAGCGGGCATGGGGGGGACACAGATACGCAGTATTTT.

The chain recombines TRBV19 with TRBJ1-2; D unresolved. CDR3 length: 14 residues. Trimming pared 1 base from V and 5 bases from J, leaving 11 bases between. CDR1 and CDR2 (germline): LNHDA, SQIVND (reference sequence). This CDR3 is CASSIGGGPYGYTF. CDR3 DNA: TGTGCCAGTAGTATAGGTGGAGGGCCGTATGGCTACACCTTC.

This clone has a handful of counts. The V and J genes are TRBV7-3 and TRBJ2-1, with D unresolved. The germline V gene encodes CDR1 SGHTA and CDR2 FQGTGA. The CDR3 loop spans 14 amino acids. V was clipped by 3 bases and J by 5 bases, with 11 bases between them. The CDR3 loop is CASSFGYRDNEQFF. CDR3 DNA: TGTGCCAGCAGCTTCGGGTATCGGGACAATGAGCAGTTCTTC.

The CDR3 protein is CASSLDRGRDTQYF. As DNA, the CDR3 is TGTGCCAGCAGCTTGGACAGGGGTAGAGATACGCAGTATTTT. The genes are TRBV5-4 and TRBJ2-3; TRBD1 matches 7 bases. The CDR3 is made up of 14 amino acids. Trimming removed 0 bases from V and 5 bases from J; junction bases left unmatched: 3. From germline, CDR1 is SGHNT and CDR2 YYREEE (reference sequence).

The V call is TRBV29-1, the J call TRBJ2-3, with 10 bases identical to TRBD1. Per the germline V gene, CDR1 is SQVTM and CDR2 is ANQGSEA. V dropped 4 bases and J dropped 12; count of bases not matched to a gene: 13. CDR3 length equals 14 residues. CDR3 loop: CSVVRGQGGNLQYF. CDR3 DNA: TGCAGCGTTGTTCGAGGACAGGGGGGAAACCTACAGTATTTT.

This clone was counted only a few times. The V and J genes are TRBV10-3 and TRBJ2-7, with 12 bases aligning to TRBD1. This CDR3 has 13 amino acids. V shed 11 bases, J shed 5 bases, and the junction held 7 bases outside the gene matches. CDR1 and CDR2 (germline): ENHRY, SYGVKD. CDR3 in DNA: TGTGCCCTCGGCGGGACAGGGGGCCACGAGCAGTACTTC. Residues: CALGGTGGHEQYF.

V gene TRBV5-1 combines with J gene TRBJ1-2, with 12 bases aligning to TRBD1. The CDR3 is made up of 14 amino acids. Germline-derived CDR1 and CDR2 are SGHRS and YFSETQ. V lost 4 bases, J lost 8 bases, and 6 bases stayed unmatched. The CDR3 DNA sequence: TGCGCCAGCAGCCCGGGACAGGGGGCATGGGGCTACACCTTC. It specifies CASSPGQGAWGYTF.